This T cell receptor (beta chain) was retrieved from a study of blood T cell repertoires in COVID-19. Study at large: Samples taken during acute and convalescent COVID-19 were collected in the United States, Italy and Spain. In each case, the material was cDNA or gDNA derived from T cells, B-cell-depleted T cells, or PBMCs.

Germline V CDR1 and CDR2: SGHTA, FQGTGA. This CDR3 comprises 15 residues. The junction had 7 bases not matched to a gene; V was cut back by 0 bases and J by 6 bases. Methods used by the authors: Using reference gene primer amplification, nucleated cell counts were estimated. TCRdb's copy holds only in-frame clones and misses some; the assay was immunoSEQ multiplex PCR. That table gives V, J and clone size, and the DNA gave D and trimming. Of under 200,000 clones listed, nearly 90% are singletons. The receptor's source is a man in his 60s with active or convalescent COVID-19. The sample consisted of peripheral blood. The V gene is TRBV7-3, the J gene TRBJ1-2; 7 bases fit TRBD1. The CDR3 sequence is CASSLTPGGIDGYTF. The CDR3, as DNA: TGTGCCAGCAGCTTAACCCCAGGGGGGATCGATGGCTACACCTTC.